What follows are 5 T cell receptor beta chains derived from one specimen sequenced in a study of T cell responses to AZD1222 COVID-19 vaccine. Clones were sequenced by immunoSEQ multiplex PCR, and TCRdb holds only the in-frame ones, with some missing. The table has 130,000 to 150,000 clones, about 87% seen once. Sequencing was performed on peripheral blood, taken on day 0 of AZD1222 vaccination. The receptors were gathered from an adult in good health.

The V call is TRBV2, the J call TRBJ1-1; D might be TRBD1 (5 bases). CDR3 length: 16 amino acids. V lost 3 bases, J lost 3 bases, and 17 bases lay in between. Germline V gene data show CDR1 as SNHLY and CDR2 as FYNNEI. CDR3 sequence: CASSEGVAMGYTEAFF. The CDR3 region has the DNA TGTGCCAGCAGTGAGGGGGTGGCAATGGGGTACACTGAAGCTTTCTTT.

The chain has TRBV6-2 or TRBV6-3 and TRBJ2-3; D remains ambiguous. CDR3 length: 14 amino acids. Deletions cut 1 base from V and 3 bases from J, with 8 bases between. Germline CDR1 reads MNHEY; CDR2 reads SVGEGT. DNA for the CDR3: TGTGCCAGCAGTTACTGGCTGGGGACAGATACGCAGTATTTT. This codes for CASSYWLGTDTQYF.

In DNA form, the CDR3 reads TGTGCCAGCAGTGGGCCCGGTTTAGGCACTGAAGCTTTCTTT. This gives the protein CASSGPGLGTEAFF. The chain is built from TRBV2 and TRBJ1-1, with no clear D. Trimming took off 4 bases at V and 4 bases at J, with 13 bases between the two ends. The CDR3 has 14 amino acids. Germline V gene lookup returns CDR1 SNHLY and CDR2 FYNNEI. The variable domain in full, with the rest retrieved from reference TRBV2 and TRBJ1-1, is EPEVTQTPSHQVTQMGQEVILRCVPISNHLYFYWYRQILGQKVEFLVSFYNNEISEKSEIFDDQFSVERPDGSNFTLKIRSTKLEDSAMYFCASSGPGLGTEAFFGQGTRLTVV.

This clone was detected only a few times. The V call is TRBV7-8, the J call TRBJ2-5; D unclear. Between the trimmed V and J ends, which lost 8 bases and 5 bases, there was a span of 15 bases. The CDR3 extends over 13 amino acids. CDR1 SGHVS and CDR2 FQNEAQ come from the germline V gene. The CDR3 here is CASHPDQDETQYF. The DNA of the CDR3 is TGTGCCAGCCACCCCGATCAAGATGAGACCCAGTACTTC. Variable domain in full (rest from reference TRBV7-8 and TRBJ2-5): GAGVSQSPRYKVAKRGQDVALRCDPISGHVSLFWYQQALGQGPEFLTYFQNEAQLDKSGLPSDRFFAERPEGSVSTLKIQRTQQEDSAVYLCASHPDQDETQYFGPGTRLLVL.

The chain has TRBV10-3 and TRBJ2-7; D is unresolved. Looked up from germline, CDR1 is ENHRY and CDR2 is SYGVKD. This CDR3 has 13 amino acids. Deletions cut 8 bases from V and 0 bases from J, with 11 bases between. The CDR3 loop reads CAIGRPFSYEQYF. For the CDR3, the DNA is TGTGCCATCGGACGACCCTTCTCCTACGAGCAGTACTTC.